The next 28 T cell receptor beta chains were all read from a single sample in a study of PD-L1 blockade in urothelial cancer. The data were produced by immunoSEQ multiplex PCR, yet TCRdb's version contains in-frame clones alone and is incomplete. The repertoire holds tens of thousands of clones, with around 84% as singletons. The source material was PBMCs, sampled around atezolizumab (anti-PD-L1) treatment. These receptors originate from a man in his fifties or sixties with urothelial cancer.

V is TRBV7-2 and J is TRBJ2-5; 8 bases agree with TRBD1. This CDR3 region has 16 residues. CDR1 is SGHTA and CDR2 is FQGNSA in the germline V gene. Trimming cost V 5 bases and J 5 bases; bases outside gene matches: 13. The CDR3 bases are TGTGCCAGCAGCCCCCGGACAGGGACCGGCTTGGAGACCCAGTACTTC. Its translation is CASSPRTGTGLETQYF.

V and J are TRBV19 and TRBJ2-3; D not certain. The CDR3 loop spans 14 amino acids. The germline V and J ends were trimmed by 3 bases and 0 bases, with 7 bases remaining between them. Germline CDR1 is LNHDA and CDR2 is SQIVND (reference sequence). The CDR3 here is CASSIRRSTDTQYF. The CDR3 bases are TGTGCCAGTAGTATCAGGCGAAGCACAGATACGCAGTATTTT.

CDR3: CASSTPDRGLNIQYF. The CDR3 DNA follows: TGTGCCAGCAGCACCCCGGACAGGGGGCTGAACATTCAGTACTTC. This rearrangement joins TRBV7-2 to TRBJ2-4; 11 bases fit TRBD1. This CDR3 contains 15 residues. In germline, CDR1 is SGHTA, CDR2 FQGNSA. V was pared by 5 bases and J by 7 bases, with 7 bases of the junction left unmatched.

The CDR3 region has the DNA TGTGCCAGCAGCCAAGATTCGTTTGGGGGGGCGGCGGATACGCAGTATTTT. This translates into CASSQDSFGGAADTQYF. The chain uses TRBV4-2 and TRBJ2-3, with a tentative D call TRBD2 (7 bases). CDR1 LGHNA and CDR2 YNFKEQ come from the germline V gene. The CDR3 totals 17 residues. V lost 0 bases, J lost 6 bases, and 19 bases lay in between.

CDR3 nucleotides: TGCGCCAGCAGGACAGGGGTTTCGAACTATGGCTACACCTTC. This gives the protein CASRTGVSNYGYTF. The J gene is TRBJ1-2, the V gene TRBV5-1; 8 bases map to TRBD1. The V gene end was trimmed by 5 bases and the J gene end by 2 bases; junction bases not matched to a gene: 5. Looked up from germline, CDR1 is SGHRS and CDR2 is YFSETQ. The CDR3 extends over 14 amino acids.

The CDR3 protein is CASSRDRALTEAFF. CDR3 nucleotide sequence: TGTGCCAGCTCACGCGACAGGGCTCTCACTGAAGCTTTCTTT. This chain connects TRBV18 to TRBJ1-1, with TRBD1 identical over 7 bases. Looked up from germline, CDR1 is KGHSH and CDR2 is LQKENI. The trim removed 4 bases at V and 4 bases at J, leaving 6 bases unmatched. The CDR3 covers 14 residues.

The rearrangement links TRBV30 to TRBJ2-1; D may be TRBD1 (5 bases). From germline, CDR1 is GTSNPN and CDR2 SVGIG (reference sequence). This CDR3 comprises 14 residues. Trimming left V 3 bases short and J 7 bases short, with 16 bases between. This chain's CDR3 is CAWSRNLQANEQFF. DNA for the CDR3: TGTGCCTGGAGCCGAAATCTACAGGCGAATGAGCAGTTCTTC.

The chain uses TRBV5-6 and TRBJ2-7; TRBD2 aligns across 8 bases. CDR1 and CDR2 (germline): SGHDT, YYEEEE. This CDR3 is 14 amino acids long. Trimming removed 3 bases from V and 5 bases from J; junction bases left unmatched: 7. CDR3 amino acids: CASSSGLVFDEQYF. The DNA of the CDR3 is TGTGCCAGCAGCTCGGGACTAGTCTTTGACGAGCAGTACTTC.

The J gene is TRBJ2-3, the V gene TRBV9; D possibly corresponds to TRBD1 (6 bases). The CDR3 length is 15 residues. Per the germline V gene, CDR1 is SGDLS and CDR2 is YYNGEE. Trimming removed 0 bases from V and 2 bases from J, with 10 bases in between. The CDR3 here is CASSVGVGHTDTQYF. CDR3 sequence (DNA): TGTGCCAGCAGCGTAGGGGTGGGACACACAGATACGCAGTATTTT.

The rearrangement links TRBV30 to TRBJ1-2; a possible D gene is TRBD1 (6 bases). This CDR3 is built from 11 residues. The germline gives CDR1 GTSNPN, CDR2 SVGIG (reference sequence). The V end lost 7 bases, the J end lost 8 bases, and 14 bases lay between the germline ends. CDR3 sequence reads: CASPGGAGYTF. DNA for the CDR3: TGTGCCTCCCCGGGGGGCGCGGGCTACACCTTC. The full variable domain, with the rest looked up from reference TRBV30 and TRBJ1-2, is SQTIHQWPATLVQPVGSPLSLECTVEGTSNPNLYWYRQAAGRGLQLLFYSVGIGQISSEVPQNLSASRPQDRQFILSSKKLLLSDSGFYLCASPGGAGYTFGSGTRLTVV.

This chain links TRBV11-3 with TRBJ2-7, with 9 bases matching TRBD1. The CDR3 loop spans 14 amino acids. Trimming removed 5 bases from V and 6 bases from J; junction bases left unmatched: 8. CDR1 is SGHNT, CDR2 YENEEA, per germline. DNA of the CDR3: TGTGCCAGCAGCGCCTCGGGACAGGGAGGCGAGCAGTACTTC. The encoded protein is CASSASGQGGEQYF.

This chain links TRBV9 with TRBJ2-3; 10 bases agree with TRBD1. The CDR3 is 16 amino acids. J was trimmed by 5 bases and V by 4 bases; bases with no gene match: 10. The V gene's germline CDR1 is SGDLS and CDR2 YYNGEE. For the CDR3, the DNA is TGTGCCAGCAGCCTCCGGACAGGGGGGAGTGGAGATACGCAGTATTTT. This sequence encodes CASSLRTGGSGDTQYF.

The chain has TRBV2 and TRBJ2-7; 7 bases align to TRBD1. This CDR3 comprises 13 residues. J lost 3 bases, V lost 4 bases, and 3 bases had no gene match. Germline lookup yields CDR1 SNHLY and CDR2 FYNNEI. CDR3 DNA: TGTGCCAGCAGTGGGACAGGCTTCTACGAGCAGTACTTC. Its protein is CASSGTGFYEQYF.

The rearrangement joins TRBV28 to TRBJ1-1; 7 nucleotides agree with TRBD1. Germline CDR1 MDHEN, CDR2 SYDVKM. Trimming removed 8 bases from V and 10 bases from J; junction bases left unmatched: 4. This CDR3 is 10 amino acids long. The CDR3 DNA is TGTGCCAGCGGTTACAGGGGAGCTTTCTTT. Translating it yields CASGYRGAFF.

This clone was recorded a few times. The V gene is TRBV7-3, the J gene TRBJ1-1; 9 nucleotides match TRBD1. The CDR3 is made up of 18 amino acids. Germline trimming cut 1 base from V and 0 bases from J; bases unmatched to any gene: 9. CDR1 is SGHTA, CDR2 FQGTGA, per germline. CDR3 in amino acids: CASSLRAVTGGMNTEAFF. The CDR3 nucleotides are TGTGCCAGCAGCTTAAGGGCGGTAACAGGGGGCATGAACACTGAAGCTTTCTTT. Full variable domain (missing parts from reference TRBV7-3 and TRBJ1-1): GAGVSQTPSNKVTEKGKYVELRCDPISGHTALYWYRQSLGQGPEFLIYFQGTGAADDSGLPNDRFFAVRPEGSVSTLKIQRTERGDSAVYLCASSLRAVTGGMNTEAFFGQGTRLTVV.

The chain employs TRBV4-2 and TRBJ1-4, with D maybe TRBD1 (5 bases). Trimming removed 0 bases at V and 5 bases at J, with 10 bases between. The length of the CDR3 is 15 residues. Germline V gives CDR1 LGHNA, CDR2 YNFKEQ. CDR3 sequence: CASSQDQGFNEKLFF. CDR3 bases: TGTGCCAGCAGCCAAGATCAGGGATTCAATGAAAAACTGTTTTTT.

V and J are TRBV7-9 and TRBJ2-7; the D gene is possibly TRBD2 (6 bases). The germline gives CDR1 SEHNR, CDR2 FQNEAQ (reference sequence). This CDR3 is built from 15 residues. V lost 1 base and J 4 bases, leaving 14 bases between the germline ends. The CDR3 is CASSLVGTLMYEQYF. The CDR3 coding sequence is TGTGCCAGCAGCTTAGTGGGGACTTTGATGTACGAGCAGTACTTC.

The CDR3 sequence: CATGTPGGNIQYF. CDR3 DNA sequence: TGTGCCACCGGGACCCCCGGGGGAAACATTCAGTACTTC. The genes are TRBV10-3 and TRBJ2-4; the D gene is possibly TRBD2 (6 bases). CDR1 and CDR2 (germline): ENHRY, SYGVKD. V was shortened by 10 bases and J by 6 bases, with 16 bases between the two germline ends. This CDR3 comprises 13 residues.

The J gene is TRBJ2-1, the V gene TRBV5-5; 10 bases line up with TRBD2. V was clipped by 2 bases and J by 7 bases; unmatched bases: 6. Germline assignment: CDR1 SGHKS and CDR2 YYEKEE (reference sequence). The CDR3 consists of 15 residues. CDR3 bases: TGTGCCAGCAGCTTAGCGGGAGGGATTCGAAATGAGCAGTTCTTC. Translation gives CASSLAGGIRNEQFF.

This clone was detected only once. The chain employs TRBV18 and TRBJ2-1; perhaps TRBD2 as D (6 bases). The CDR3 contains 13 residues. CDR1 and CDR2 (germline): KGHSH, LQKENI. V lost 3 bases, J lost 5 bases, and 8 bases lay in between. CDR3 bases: TGTGCCAGCTCACCGGGACTCAACAATGAGCAGTTCTTC. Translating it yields CASSPGLNNEQFF. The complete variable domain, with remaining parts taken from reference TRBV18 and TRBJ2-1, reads NAGVMQNPRHLVRRRGQEARLRCSPMKGHSHVYWYRQLPEEGLKFMVYLQKENIIDESGMPKERFSAEFPKEGPSILRIQQVVRGDSAAYFCASSPGLNNEQFFGPGTRLTVL.

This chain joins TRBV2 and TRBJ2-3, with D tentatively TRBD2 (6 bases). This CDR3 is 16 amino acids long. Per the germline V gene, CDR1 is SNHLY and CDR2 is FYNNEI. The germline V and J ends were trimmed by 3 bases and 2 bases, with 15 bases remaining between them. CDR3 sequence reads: CASSDQDYSYTDTQYF. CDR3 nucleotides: TGTGCCAGCAGTGATCAGGACTACTCCTACACAGATACGCAGTATTTT. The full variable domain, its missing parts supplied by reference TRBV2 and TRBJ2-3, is EPEVTQTPSHQVTQMGQEVILRCVPISNHLYFYWYRQILGQKVEFLVSFYNNEISEKSEIFDDQFSVERPDGSNFTLKIRSTKLEDSAMYFCASSDQDYSYTDTQYFGPGTRLTVL.

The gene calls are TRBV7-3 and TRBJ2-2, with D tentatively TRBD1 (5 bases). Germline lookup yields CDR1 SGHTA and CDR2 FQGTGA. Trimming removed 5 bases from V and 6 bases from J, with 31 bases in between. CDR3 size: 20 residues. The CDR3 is CASSISTGFYGAGSSGELFF. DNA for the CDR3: TGTGCCAGCAGCATCTCTACCGGTTTCTATGGGGCAGGTAGTTCCGGGGAGCTGTTTTTT.

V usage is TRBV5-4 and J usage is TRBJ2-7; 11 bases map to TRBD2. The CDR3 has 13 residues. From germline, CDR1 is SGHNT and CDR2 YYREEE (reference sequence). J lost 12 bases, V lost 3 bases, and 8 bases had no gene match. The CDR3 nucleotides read TGTGCCAGCAGCTCCGGGACTAGCGGTTTGGGGTACTTC. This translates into CASSSGTSGLGYF.

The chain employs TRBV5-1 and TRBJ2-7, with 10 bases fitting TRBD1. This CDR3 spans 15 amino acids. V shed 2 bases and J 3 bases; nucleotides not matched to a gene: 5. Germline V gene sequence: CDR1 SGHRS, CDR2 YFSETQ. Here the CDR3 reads CASSFRGDRGYEQYF. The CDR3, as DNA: TGCGCCAGCAGCTTTCGAGGGGACAGGGGCTACGAGCAGTACTTC.

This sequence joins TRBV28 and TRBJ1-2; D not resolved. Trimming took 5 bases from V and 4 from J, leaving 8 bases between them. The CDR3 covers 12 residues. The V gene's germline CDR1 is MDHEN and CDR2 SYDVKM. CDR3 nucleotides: TGTGCCAGCAGTCCCGCGGGCTATGGCTACACCTTC. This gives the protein CASSPAGYGYTF.

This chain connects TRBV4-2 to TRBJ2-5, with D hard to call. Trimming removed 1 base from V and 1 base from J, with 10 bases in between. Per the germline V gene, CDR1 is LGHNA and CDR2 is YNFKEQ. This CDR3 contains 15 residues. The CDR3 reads CASSQGVLSQETQYF. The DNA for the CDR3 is TGTGCCAGCAGCCAAGGTGTCCTTTCCCAAGAGACCCAGTACTTC.

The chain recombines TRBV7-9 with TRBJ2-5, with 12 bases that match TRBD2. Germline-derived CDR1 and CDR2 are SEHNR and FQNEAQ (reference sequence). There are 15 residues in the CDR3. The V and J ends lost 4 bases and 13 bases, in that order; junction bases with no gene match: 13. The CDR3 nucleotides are TGTGCCAGCAGCTCGACTAGCGGGAGTAGTATTCCGGCGTACTTC. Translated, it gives CASSSTSGSSIPAYF. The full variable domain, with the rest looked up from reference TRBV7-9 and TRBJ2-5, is DTGVSQNPRHKITKRGQNVTFRCDPISEHNRLYWYRQTLGQGPEFLTYFQNEAQLEKSRLLSDRFSAERPKGSFSTLEIQRTEQGDSAMYLCASSSTSGSSIPAYFGPGTRLLVL.

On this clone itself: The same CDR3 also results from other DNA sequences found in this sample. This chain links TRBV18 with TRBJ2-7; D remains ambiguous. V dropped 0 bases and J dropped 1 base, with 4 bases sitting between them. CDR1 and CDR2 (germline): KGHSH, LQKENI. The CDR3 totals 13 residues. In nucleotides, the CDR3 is TGTGCCAGCTCACCACCGAGTTCCTACGAGCAGTACTTC. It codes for CASSPPSSYEQYF.